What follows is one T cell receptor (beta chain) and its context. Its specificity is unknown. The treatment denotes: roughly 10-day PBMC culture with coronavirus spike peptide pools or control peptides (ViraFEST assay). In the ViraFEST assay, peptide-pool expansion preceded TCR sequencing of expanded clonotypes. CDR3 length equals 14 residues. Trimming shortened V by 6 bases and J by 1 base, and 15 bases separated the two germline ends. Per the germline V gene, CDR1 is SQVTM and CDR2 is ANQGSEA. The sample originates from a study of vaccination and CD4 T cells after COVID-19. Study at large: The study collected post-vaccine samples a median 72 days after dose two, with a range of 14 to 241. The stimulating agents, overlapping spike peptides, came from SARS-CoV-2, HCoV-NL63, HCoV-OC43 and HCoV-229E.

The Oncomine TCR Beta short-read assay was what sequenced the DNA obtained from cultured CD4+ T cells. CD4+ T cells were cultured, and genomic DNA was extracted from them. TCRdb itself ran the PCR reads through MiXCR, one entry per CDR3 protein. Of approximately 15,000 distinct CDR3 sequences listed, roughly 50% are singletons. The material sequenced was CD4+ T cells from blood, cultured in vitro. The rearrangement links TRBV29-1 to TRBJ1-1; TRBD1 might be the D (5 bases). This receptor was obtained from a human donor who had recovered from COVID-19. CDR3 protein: CSVVRGRTNTEAFF. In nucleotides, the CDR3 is TGCAGCGTGGTGAGGGGTAGGACGAACACTGAAGCTTTCTTT.